These T cell receptor beta chains were read from a single sample in a study of OX40 agonist ivuxolimab in advanced cancers. The assay was immunoSEQ multiplex PCR, and TCRdb's table has in-frame clones only and misses some. The data contain fewer than 45,000 clones, around 90% of them singletons. Sequencing used CD4+ or CD8+ T cells sorted from blood, obtained in a trial of the OX40 agonist ivuxolimab. These receptors were collected from an adult with an advanced solid tumor such as melanoma, head and neck, liver or kidney cancer. CDR3s include the opening cysteine and the closing phenylalanine or tryptophan. Each record gives: clone size, J gene, V gene, D gene, CDR3 DNA, CDR3 protein. The D gene is left open where the match is weak. Clone size, where shown, is once, few, many, or a class for clones that have expanded.

clone_size: .; j_call: TRBJ2-1; v_call: TRBV5-1; d_call: TRBD1; cdr3_nt: TGCGCCAGCAGACCCGGGACAGGGGTATACAATGAGCAGTTCTTC; cdr3_aa: CASRPGTGVYNEQFF
clone_size: .; j_call: TRBJ2-7; v_call: TRBV10-3; d_call: TRBD1; cdr3_nt: TGTGCCACCCGACAGGGAGACCCCTACGAGCAGTACTTC; cdr3_aa: CATRQGDPYEQYF
clone_size: .; j_call: TRBJ2-4; v_call: TRBV5-5; d_call: .; cdr3_nt: TGTGCCAGCAGACGGGACAACTTAGCCAAAAACATTCAGTACTTC; cdr3_aa: CASRRDNLAKNIQYF
clone_size: .; j_call: TRBJ2-7; v_call: TRBV27; d_call: TRBD1; cdr3_nt: TGTGCCAGCAGTTTAACAGGGGGCCCTTACTACGAGCAGTACTTC; cdr3_aa: CASSLTGGPYYEQYF
clone_size: .; j_call: TRBJ1-5; v_call: TRBV19; d_call: TRBD1; cdr3_nt: TGTGCCAGTAGGGAAATGGGGACAGGGGTTAATCAGCCCCAGCATTTT; cdr3_aa: CASREMGTGVNQPQHF
clone_size: .; j_call: TRBJ2-1; v_call: TRBV11-3; d_call: TRBD1; cdr3_nt: TGTGCCAGCAGCTTGGGGACAGTTTCCTACAATGAGCAGTTCTTC; cdr3_aa: CASSLGTVSYNEQFF
clone_size: .; j_call: TRBJ2-7; v_call: TRBV6-5; d_call: .; cdr3_nt: TGTGCCAGCAGGTATTCAGGCTTTGGGTCCTACGAGCAGTACTTC; cdr3_aa: CASRYSGFGSYEQYF
clone_size: .; j_call: TRBJ2-1; v_call: TRBV4-1; d_call: .; cdr3_nt: TGCGCCAGCAACCGTGAGACCACGGGCTACAATGAGCAGTTCTTC; cdr3_aa: CASNRETTGYNEQFF
clone_size: .; j_call: TRBJ2-7; v_call: TRBV6-5; d_call: TRBD2; cdr3_nt: TGTGCCAGTGGACTAGCGGGGTTTAACGAGCAGTACTTC; cdr3_aa: CASGLAGFNEQYF
clone_size: .; j_call: TRBJ1-5; v_call: TRBV19; d_call: TRBD1; cdr3_nt: TGTGCCAGTAGTAGGGACAGGGGCCTCAATCAGCCCCAGCATTTT; cdr3_aa: CASSRDRGLNQPQHF
clone_size: .; j_call: TRBJ2-3; v_call: TRBV7-2; d_call: TRBD2; cdr3_nt: TGTGCCAGCAGCTTACAAGCGGGGGGGTCGGATACGCAGTATTTT; cdr3_aa: CASSLQAGGSDTQYF
clone_size: .; j_call: TRBJ2-1; v_call: TRBV5-1; d_call: .; cdr3_nt: TGCGCCAGCAGCTTGGCCCTGGGGGGGCTAAACAATGAGCAGTTCTTC; cdr3_aa: CASSLALGGLNNEQFF
clone_size: .; j_call: TRBJ1-2; v_call: TRBV6-5; d_call: .; cdr3_nt: TGTGCCAGCAGTTACACGGCAGGGCCCAACTATGGCTACACCTTC; cdr3_aa: CASSYTAGPNYGYTF
clone_size: .; j_call: TRBJ2-3; v_call: TRBV7-2; d_call: TRBD2; cdr3_nt: TGTGCCAGCAGCCCCCGACTGAGCGGGGGGGCCGCAGATACGCAGTATTTT; cdr3_aa: CASSPRLSGGAADTQYF
clone_size: .; j_call: TRBJ2-2; v_call: TRBV30; d_call: .; cdr3_nt: TGTGCCTGGAGGTCCAGGGTGACCGCGAACACCGGGGAGCTGTTTTTT; cdr3_aa: CAWRSRVTANTGELFF
clone_size: few; j_call: TRBJ2-7; v_call: TRBV4-1; d_call: .; cdr3_nt: TGCGCCAGCAGCCGAACCGGGACTGCCTACGAGCAGTACTTC; cdr3_aa: CASSRTGTAYEQYF
clone_size: .; j_call: TRBJ2-1; v_call: TRBV4-2; d_call: TRBD2; cdr3_nt: TGTGCCAGCAGCCAACTTACTCCCGGGACTAGCGGTAACAATGAGCAGTTCTTC; cdr3_aa: CASSQLTPGTSGNNEQFF
clone_size: once; j_call: TRBJ2-1; v_call: TRBV4-2; d_call: TRBD2; cdr3_nt: TGTGCCAGCAGCCAAGGCTCTAGCGGGGGGACGAACTACAATGAGCAGTTCTTC; cdr3_aa: CASSQGSSGGTNYNEQFF
clone_size: .; j_call: TRBJ2-5; v_call: TRBV9; d_call: .; cdr3_nt: TGTGCCAGCAGCGTACGGGGGTCCCAAGAGACCCAGTACTTC; cdr3_aa: CASSVRGSQETQYF
clone_size: .; j_call: TRBJ2-2; v_call: TRBV25-1; d_call: .; cdr3_nt: TGTGCCAGCACAAGGGGACGGGCGAACACCGGGGAGCTGTTTTTT; cdr3_aa: CASTRGRANTGELFF
clone_size: .; j_call: TRBJ1-4; v_call: TRBV7-6; d_call: .; cdr3_nt: TGTGCCAGCAGCTTAGACATTAGTTCAACTAATGAAAAACTGTTTTTT; cdr3_aa: CASSLDISSTNEKLFF
clone_size: .; j_call: TRBJ1-5; v_call: TRBV4-1; d_call: TRBD1; cdr3_nt: TGCGCCAGCAGCAACCGGGACAGGAGCCCTAATTCGCCCCATCATTTT; cdr3_aa: CASSNRDRSPNSPHHF
clone_size: .; j_call: TRBJ1-6; v_call: TRBV5-4; d_call: TRBD1; cdr3_nt: TGTGCCAGCAGCCCAACGGGACAGGGACGGGATTCACCCCTCCACTTT; cdr3_aa: CASSPTGQGRDSPLHF
clone_size: .; j_call: TRBJ2-2; v_call: TRBV7-6; d_call: .; cdr3_nt: TGTGCCAGCAGCTTATTTTCAGGGAGGACCGGGGAGCTGTTTTTT; cdr3_aa: CASSLFSGRTGELFF
clone_size: once; j_call: TRBJ1-4; v_call: TRBV28; d_call: TRBD1; cdr3_nt: TGTGCCAGCAATGAGGGGCAGGGGGAGGAAGAAAAACTGTTTTTT; cdr3_aa: CASNEGQGEEEKLFF
clone_size: .; j_call: TRBJ2-1; v_call: TRBV2; d_call: .; cdr3_nt: TGTGCCAGCAGTGACGGGGACACCTCCTACAATGAGCAGTTCTTC; cdr3_aa: CASSDGDTSYNEQFF
clone_size: .; j_call: TRBJ2-4; v_call: TRBV7-3; d_call: .; cdr3_nt: TGTGCCAGCAGCTTAAAAACGACATATCTTCCTGTGATCCTAGCCAAAAACATTCAGTACTTC; cdr3_aa: CASSLKTTYLPVILAKNIQYF
clone_size: .; j_call: TRBJ2-2; v_call: TRBV7-3; d_call: .; cdr3_nt: TGTGCCAGCAGCCTATACCCAGGGGCAGCTAACACCGGGGAGCTGTTTTTT; cdr3_aa: CASSLYPGAANTGELFF
clone_size: .; j_call: TRBJ1-4; v_call: TRBV11-3; d_call: .; cdr3_nt: TGTGCCAGCAGCTTCCGGATGCGTAATGAAAAACTGTTTTTT; cdr3_aa: CASSFRMRNEKLFF
clone_size: .; j_call: TRBJ2-3; v_call: TRBV5-1; d_call: .; cdr3_nt: TGCGCCAGCAGCTTGGAGCTCGCAGATACGCAGTATTTT; cdr3_aa: CASSLELADTQYF
clone_size: .; j_call: TRBJ2-1; v_call: TRBV7-9; d_call: .; cdr3_nt: TGTGCCAGCAGCTTAGGTGGGTCCGCCATCTTTAATGAGCAGTTCTTC; cdr3_aa: CASSLGGSAIFNEQFF
clone_size: .; j_call: TRBJ1-2; v_call: TRBV7-2; d_call: TRBD1; cdr3_nt: TGTGCCAGCAGCATGGGGGGACAGAATAACTATGGCTACACCTTC; cdr3_aa: CASSMGGQNNYGYTF
clone_size: .; j_call: TRBJ1-1; v_call: TRBV18; d_call: .; cdr3_nt: TGTGCCAGCTCGGCCACAGGGCGAAATACTGAAGCTTTCTTT; cdr3_aa: CASSATGRNTEAFF
clone_size: .; j_call: TRBJ2-3; v_call: TRBV11-2; d_call: TRBD2; cdr3_nt: TGTGCCAGCAGCGTCGGGACTAGCGGGGGGGCAGGGACAGATACGCAGTATTTT; cdr3_aa: CASSVGTSGGAGTDTQYF
clone_size: .; j_call: TRBJ1-3; v_call: TRBV7-6; d_call: .; cdr3_nt: TGTGCCAGCAGCTTAGCGGACACGAACTCTGGAAACACCATATATTTT; cdr3_aa: CASSLADTNSGNTIYF
clone_size: .; j_call: TRBJ1-2; v_call: TRBV6-6; d_call: .; cdr3_nt: TGTGCCAGCAGTTACCGGTACAGCGACTATGGCTACACCTTC; cdr3_aa: CASSYRYSDYGYTF
clone_size: .; j_call: TRBJ1-1; v_call: TRBV7-2; d_call: .; cdr3_nt: TGTGCCAGCAGCGTTGGGACGGTTAACACTGAAGCTTTCTTT; cdr3_aa: CASSVGTVNTEAFF
clone_size: .; j_call: TRBJ2-3; v_call: TRBV2; d_call: TRBD2; cdr3_nt: TGTGCCAGCAGGCAGACTAGCGGGGGTCTAGGTACGCAGTATTTT; cdr3_aa: CASRQTSGGLGTQYF
clone_size: .; j_call: TRBJ1-2; v_call: TRBV10-3; d_call: .; cdr3_nt: TGTGCCATCAGTGAGTCGAGCTTAATCCCACGCACCTATGGCTACACCTTC; cdr3_aa: CAISESSLIPRTYGYTF
clone_size: .; j_call: TRBJ2-5; v_call: TRBV7-6; d_call: .; cdr3_nt: TGTGCCAGCGGTGTGGTGGGTAAAGAGACCCAGTACTTC; cdr3_aa: CASGVVGKETQYF
clone_size: once; j_call: TRBJ2-7; v_call: TRBV11-1; d_call: .; cdr3_nt: TGTGCCAGCACCTTTGACAGGAGCTCCTACGAGCAGTACTTC; cdr3_aa: CASTFDRSSYEQYF
clone_size: .; j_call: TRBJ1-1; v_call: TRBV7-8; d_call: .; cdr3_nt: TGTGCCAGCAGCTATAATACGGGGCTTGACACTGAAGCTTTCTTT; cdr3_aa: CASSYNTGLDTEAFF
clone_size: .; j_call: TRBJ2-7; v_call: TRBV11-3; d_call: TRBD2; cdr3_nt: TGTGCCAGCAGCTTGAGCGGGGGATCCTACGAGCAGTACTTC; cdr3_aa: CASSLSGGSYEQYF
clone_size: once; j_call: TRBJ2-2; v_call: TRBV7-9; d_call: .; cdr3_nt: TGTGCCAGCAGCTTACACGGGGCGGACGGGGAGCTGTTTTTT; cdr3_aa: CASSLHGADGELFF
clone_size: .; j_call: TRBJ1-3; v_call: TRBV11-3; d_call: .; cdr3_nt: TGTGCCAGCAGTTTCCGTAGTCAGGGGTCTGGAAACACCATATATTTT; cdr3_aa: CASSFRSQGSGNTIYF
clone_size: few; j_call: TRBJ1-5; v_call: TRBV7-8; d_call: .; cdr3_nt: TGTGCCAGCAGCTTATTGCCCTTTGGGGGCGCCGGTCAGCCCCAGCATTTT; cdr3_aa: CASSLLPFGGAGQPQHF
clone_size: few; j_call: TRBJ1-2; v_call: TRBV4-2; d_call: TRBD1; cdr3_nt: TGTGCCAGCAGCCAAGAGACCAGGGGGACTCCCTATGGCTACACCTTC; cdr3_aa: CASSQETRGTPYGYTF
clone_size: .; j_call: TRBJ2-5; v_call: TRBV7-6; d_call: TRBD1; cdr3_nt: TGTGCCAGCAGCCGCCTCCCTCGGGACAGGGTTATAGAGACCCAGTACTTC; cdr3_aa: CASSRLPRDRVIETQYF
clone_size: .; j_call: TRBJ1-4; v_call: TRBV6-6; d_call: .; cdr3_nt: TGTGCCAGCAGTTATCGTCGGGAAAACGAAAAACTGTTTTTT; cdr3_aa: CASSYRRENEKLFF
clone_size: .; j_call: TRBJ1-5; v_call: TRBV7-2; d_call: .; cdr3_nt: TGTGCCAGCAGCCCTGGGGCGGGGCAGCCCCAGCATTTT; cdr3_aa: CASSPGAGQPQHF